The 25 T cell receptor beta chains below were found in one sample sequenced in a study of cytomegalovirus exposure and HLA in healthy donors. PCR used 60 Vbeta primers and 13 Jbeta primers. The assay was immunoSEQ multiplex PCR, and TCRdb's table has in-frame clones only and misses some. The repertoire holds some 140,000 clones, with approximately 80% as singletons. Sequencing was performed on PBMCs. The receptors originated from a man aged 25-40 years in good health and CMV-seronegative.

The chain couples TRBV5-6 to TRBJ2-7; no definite D call. In germline, CDR1 is SGHDT, CDR2 YYEEEE. V was clipped by 0 bases and J by 3 bases, with 16 bases between them. The length of the CDR3 is 16 residues. CDR3 in DNA: TGTGCCAGCAGCTTGGATTCGTTCGGTTCGGGCTACGAGCAGTACTTC. Protein: CASSLDSFGSGYEQYF.

Written as DNA, the CDR3 is TGTGCCAGCAGCGACAGGGCCCGAAACACTGAAGCTTTCTTT. Translation: CASSDRARNTEAFF. J is TRBJ1-1 and V is TRBV6-5; the match to TRBD1 covers 7 bases. From germline, CDR1 is MNHEY and CDR2 SVGAGI. V dropped 6 bases and J dropped 2; count of bases not matched to a gene: 6. This CDR3 has 14 amino acids.

The V call is TRBV28, the J call TRBJ2-1, with a possible D match to TRBD2 (6 bases). The CDR3 totals 10 residues. Trimming left V 8 bases short and J 10 bases short, with 9 bases between. Germline-derived CDR1 and CDR2 are MDHEN and SYDVKM. CDR3 coding DNA: TGTGCCAGCCGGGGGTCCGAGCAGTTCTTC. It is translated as CASRGSEQFF.

The J gene is TRBJ2-2, the V gene TRBV27, with 7 bases lining up with TRBD2. CDR1 and CDR2 (germline): MNHEY, SMNVEV (reference sequence). V dropped 7 bases and J dropped 2; count of bases not matched to a gene: 10. CDR3 length: 16 amino acids. CDR3 loop: CASTKREAGNTGELFF. CDR3 coding DNA: TGTGCCAGCACCAAACGGGAAGCGGGAAACACCGGGGAGCTGTTTTTT.

This chain links TRBV19 with TRBJ2-5; 8 bases agree with TRBD2. Trimming at V came to 5 bases and at J to 5 bases, leaving 7 bases not matched to a gene. Germline CDR1 is LNHDA and CDR2 is SQIVND (reference sequence). This CDR3 spans 14 amino acids. Here the CDR3 reads CASSEGSGTETQYF. The CDR3 DNA follows: TGTGCCAGTAGTGAAGGTAGCGGGACGGAGACCCAGTACTTC.

The chain uses TRBV7-2 and TRBJ1-2, with 7 bases identical to TRBD1. There are 14 residues in the CDR3. V lost 6 bases and J lost 5; bases outside the gene matches: 9. In germline, CDR1 is SGHTA, CDR2 FQGNSA. CDR3 DNA sequence: TGTGCCAGCAGTTCTTACGACAGGGCTTATGGCTACACCTTC. It is translated as CASSSYDRAYGYTF.

This clone has a handful of counts. The chain recombines TRBV5-1 with TRBJ1-1; the D gene is possibly TRBD1 (6 bases). Trimming took off 1 base at V and 9 bases at J, with 13 bases between the two ends. The V gene's germline CDR1 is SGHRS and CDR2 YFSETQ. CDR3 size: 13 residues. CDR3 amino acids: CASSLSGATKAFF. DNA for the CDR3: TGCGCCAGCAGCTTGTCAGGGGCGACTAAAGCTTTCTTT.

This clone has a count of ten or more. This chain joins TRBV5-6 and TRBJ2-7; no definite D call. Trimming pared 0 bases from V and 0 bases from J, leaving 4 bases between. In germline, CDR1 is SGHDT, CDR2 YYEEEE. The CDR3 extends over 13 amino acids. This CDR3 reads CASSLDNSYEQYF. CDR3 coding DNA: TGTGCCAGCAGCTTGGACAACTCCTACGAGCAGTACTTC.

The chain has TRBV5-6 and TRBJ2-3, with 11 bases fitting TRBD2. J gave up 4 bases and V 4 bases, and 5 bases lay outside the gene matches. Germline V gene data show CDR1 as SGHDT and CDR2 as YYEEEE. The CDR3 extends over 15 amino acids. CDR3 loop: CASSVTSGKADTQYF. In nucleotides, the CDR3 is TGTGCCAGCAGCGTGACTAGCGGGAAGGCAGATACGCAGTATTTT.

J is TRBJ2-1 and V is TRBV4-2, with a possible D match to TRBD2 (6 bases). The CDR3 is 16 residues long. The germline V gene encodes CDR1 LGHNA and CDR2 YNFKEQ. Trimming removed 0 bases at V and 2 bases at J, with 11 bases between. The CDR3 spells CASSQDPGSTYNEQFF. The CDR3, as DNA: TGTGCCAGCAGCCAAGACCCCGGGAGCACCTACAATGAGCAGTTCTTC.

V gene TRBV6-5 combines with J gene TRBJ2-1, with 10 bases aligning to TRBD1. Trimming at V came to 10 bases and at J to 9 bases, leaving 12 bases not matched to a gene. The CDR3 runs 14 residues. Germline V gene lookup returns CDR1 MNHEY and CDR2 SVGAGI. This chain's CDR3 is CATTRGTGVGEQFF. In nucleotides, the CDR3 is TGTGCCACCACCCGGGGGACAGGGGTTGGTGAGCAGTTCTTC.

The CDR3 spells CASSRLLAESSYEQYF. The DNA of the CDR3 is TGCGCCAGCAGCCGGCTTCTAGCGGAGAGCTCCTACGAGCAGTACTTC. The rearrangement joins TRBV4-3 to TRBJ2-7; 7 nucleotides align to TRBD2. Germline V gene sequence: CDR1 LGHNA, CDR2 YSLEER. The CDR3 consists of 16 residues. V gave up 4 bases and J gave up 0 bases; unmatched junction bases: 9.

The rearrangement uses TRBV29-1 and TRBJ2-7; the D gene is possibly TRBD1 (6 bases). V was pared by 6 bases and J by 5 bases, with 20 bases between. Germline CDR1 and CDR2: SQVTM and ANQGSEA. The CDR3 is 14 residues long. The CDR3 region is CSVQPGTTGDEQYF. As DNA, the CDR3 is TGCAGCGTACAGCCCGGGACAACCGGCGACGAGCAGTACTTC.

The chain has TRBV30 and TRBJ2-5; TRBD2 matches 8 bases. This CDR3 is 13 amino acids long. J lost 5 bases, V lost 2 bases, and 4 bases had no gene match. Germline V gene data show CDR1 as GTSNPN and CDR2 as SVGIG (reference sequence). Here the CDR3 reads CAWSTGGRETQYF. CDR3 nucleotides: TGTGCCTGGAGTACGGGAGGGCGGGAGACCCAGTACTTC.

The chain employs TRBV28 and TRBJ1-1; the D gene is possibly TRBD1 (6 bases). The CDR3 totals 12 residues. Germline V gene lookup returns CDR1 MDHEN and CDR2 SYDVKM. Trimming shortened V by 11 bases and J by 1 base, and 11 bases separated the two germline ends. CDR3 DNA: TGTGCCTCGGGGGGGGCGAACACTGAAGCTTTCTTT. This gives the protein CASGGANTEAFF.

The V and J genes are TRBV7-6 and TRBJ2-3, with TRBD1 identical over 8 bases. Trimming took 1 base from V and 1 from J; bases not matched to a gene: 4. The CDR3 is 16 residues long. Germline-derived CDR1 and CDR2 are SGHVS and FNYEAQ. DNA for the CDR3: TGTGCCAGCAGCTTAGATCCGGGACAGGGCACAGATACGCAGTATTTT. Translation: CASSLDPGQGTDTQYF.

The rearrangement links TRBV5-1 to TRBJ2-7; D is unclear. This CDR3 has 14 residues. Germline CDR1 and CDR2: SGHRS and YFSETQ. Trimming cost V 4 bases and J 6 bases, with 17 bases left between them. The CDR3 loop reads CASSLGLTGGEQYF. In DNA, the CDR3 is TGCGCCAGCAGCCTAGGTCTAACGGGTGGCGAGCAGTACTTC.

This clone was detected a few times. The chain uses TRBV6-5 and TRBJ1-2; tentative D call: TRBD1 (5 bases). There are 14 residues in the CDR3. V was clipped by 2 bases and J by 4 bases, with 11 bases between them. Germline V gene sequence: CDR1 MNHEY, CDR2 SVGAGI. The CDR3 DNA is TGTGCCAGCAGTTACAACAGGCAGGTCTATGGCTACACCTTC. Amino acids: CASSYNRQVYGYTF.

The chain recombines TRBV9 with TRBJ2-3; D may be TRBD2 (5 bases). Germline V gene data show CDR1 as SGDLS and CDR2 as YYNGEE. The germline V and J ends were trimmed by 1 base and 4 bases, with 10 bases remaining between them. The CDR3 spans 14 residues. The CDR3 protein is CASSVRETPDTQYF. For the CDR3, the DNA is TGTGCCAGCAGCGTAAGGGAGACCCCAGATACGCAGTATTTT.

V gene TRBV19 combines with J gene TRBJ1-5, with D possibly matching TRBD1 (6 bases). The germline gives CDR1 LNHDA, CDR2 SQIVND (reference sequence). This CDR3 has 15 residues. V was pared by 4 bases and J by 0 bases, with 10 bases between. CDR3 loop: CASSKDSDSNQPQHF. CDR3 nucleotide sequence: TGTGCCAGTAGTAAGGACAGCGATAGCAATCAGCCCCAGCATTTT.

This clone is a singleton in its sample. The chain has TRBV5-1 and TRBJ1-2; D perhaps matches TRBD1 (5 bases). The CDR3 runs 13 residues. Germline-derived CDR1 and CDR2 are SGHRS and YFSETQ. Trimming left V 6 bases short and J 0 bases short, with 9 bases between. This CDR3 reads CASTTAPNYGYTF. For the CDR3, the DNA is TGCGCCAGCACGACAGCACCTAACTATGGCTACACCTTC.

V gene TRBV19 combines with J gene TRBJ1-1; D unresolved. Germline V gene sequence: CDR1 LNHDA, CDR2 SQIVND (reference sequence). Trimming removed 0 bases from V and 3 bases from J, with 5 bases in between. CDR3 length: 13 residues. CDR3 amino acids: CASSIDLDTEAFF. The CDR3 nucleotides are TGTGCCAGTAGTATAGATCTCGACACTGAAGCTTTCTTT. Based on the CDR3 plus reference TRBV19 and TRBJ1-1, the full variable domain is DGGITQSPKYLFRKEGQNVTLSCEQNLNHDAMYWYRQDPGQGLRLIYYSQIVNDFQKGDIAEGYSVSREKKESFPLTVTSAQKNPTAFYLCASSIDLDTEAFFGQGTRLTVV.

The chain employs TRBV7-6 and TRBJ2-7; 11 bases line up with TRBD1. The germline gives CDR1 SGHVS, CDR2 FNYEAQ. V was clipped by 6 bases and J by 3 bases; unmatched bases: 4. The CDR3 is 14 residues long. Written as DNA, the CDR3 is TGTGCCAGCAGTGGGGGGACAGGGGGCTACGAGCAGTACTTC. Amino acids: CASSGGTGGYEQYF. The variable domain in full, with the rest retrieved from reference TRBV7-6 and TRBJ2-7, is GAGVSQSPRYKVTKRGQDVALRCDPISGHVSLYWYRQALGQGPEFLTYFNYEAQQDKSGLPNDRFSAERPEGSISTLTIQRTEQRDSAMYRCASSGGTGGYEQYFGPGTRLTVT.

The genes are TRBV19 and TRBJ1-5, with D perhaps matching TRBD1 (6 bases). This CDR3 spans 13 amino acids. Germline-derived CDR1 and CDR2 are LNHDA and SQIVND (reference sequence). V lost 5 bases to trimming and J lost 4 bases, with 9 bases between them. CDR3 sequence (DNA): TGTGCCAGTAGTGCACAGGGAAATCAGCCCCAGCATTTT. The encoded protein is CASSAQGNQPQHF.

This clone was seen just once. The gene calls are TRBV11-2 and TRBJ2-7; D might be TRBD2 (6 bases). The CDR3 is 14 residues long. The germline V and J ends were trimmed by 6 bases and 5 bases, with 17 bases remaining between them. Germline loops: CDR1 SGHAT, CDR2 FQNNGV. The CDR3 reads CASSFTEGADEQYF. In DNA, the CDR3 is TGTGCCAGCAGTTTCACGGAGGGAGCGGACGAGCAGTACTTC.